This section outlines one TCR beta chain sequence together with its context. This entry is derived from a study of blood T cell repertoires in COVID-19. At the level of the study: Samples representing acute and convalescent COVID-19 were sourced from the United States, Italy and Spain. T cells, B-cell-depleted T cells, or PBMCs supplied cDNA or gDNA.

Authors' analysis steps: Scientists estimated how many nucleated cells there were by amplifying reference gene primers. The repertoire was sequenced with immunoSEQ multiplex PCR; TCRdb's copy has only in-frame clones and lacks some. V and J calls and clone size are given by that table; D and trimming were obtained from the DNA. The sample includes tens of thousands of clones, roughly four fifths of them seen just once. V was pared by 5 bases and J by 0 bases, with 10 bases between. This CDR3 comprises 14 residues. CDR1 and CDR2 from the germline V gene are KGHSH and LQKENI. The chain has TRBV18 and TRBJ1-1; perhaps TRBD1 as D (6 bases). The sequencing sample was made of peripheral blood. The origin of this receptor is a human donor in a cohort sampled during active COVID-19. CDR3 region: CASSADSLNTEAFF. For the CDR3, the DNA is TGTGCCAGCTCAGCGGACAGTCTGAACACTGAAGCTTTCTTT. Complete variable domain (other parts from reference TRBV18 and TRBJ1-1): NAGVMQNPRHLVRRRGQEARLRCSPMKGHSHVYWYRQLPEEGLKFMVYLQKENIIDESGMPKERFSAEFPKEGPSILRIQQVVRGDSAAYFCASSADSLNTEAFFGQGTRLTVV.